The clone carrying this T cell receptor (beta chain) occurred a few times. Its antigen is not identified. The amount of total RNA extracted per sample was at least 5 micrograms. This CDR3 spans 16 amino acids. Germline V gives CDR1 LNHNV, CDR2 YYDKDF (reference sequence). V lost 8 bases, J lost 0 bases, and 17 bases lay in between. This entry belongs to a study of blood T cells in healthy people across ages. Study observations and caveats: The unknown donor CMV status may have confounded expanded clonotype changes.

Together with a sample-barcoded 5' primer, a J-beta primer mix was included in a second PCR lasting roughly 6 to 12 cycles. From each sample, at least 2.5 million paired-end reads containing CDR3 were obtained. TCRdb analysed the 5' RACE reads with MiXCR anew, one entry per CDR3 protein. Of about 1.1 million distinct CDR3 sequences listed, around two fifths are singletons. What was sequenced was blood. This chain uses TRBV15 with TRBJ1-5; D possibly corresponds to TRBD1 (5 bases). The source of this sequence is a man younger than 30 in good health. For the CDR3, the DNA is TGTGCCACCCGAAGAGAGGGGCAAAGTAGCAATCAGCCCCAGCATTTT. This codes for CATRREGQSSNQPQHF.